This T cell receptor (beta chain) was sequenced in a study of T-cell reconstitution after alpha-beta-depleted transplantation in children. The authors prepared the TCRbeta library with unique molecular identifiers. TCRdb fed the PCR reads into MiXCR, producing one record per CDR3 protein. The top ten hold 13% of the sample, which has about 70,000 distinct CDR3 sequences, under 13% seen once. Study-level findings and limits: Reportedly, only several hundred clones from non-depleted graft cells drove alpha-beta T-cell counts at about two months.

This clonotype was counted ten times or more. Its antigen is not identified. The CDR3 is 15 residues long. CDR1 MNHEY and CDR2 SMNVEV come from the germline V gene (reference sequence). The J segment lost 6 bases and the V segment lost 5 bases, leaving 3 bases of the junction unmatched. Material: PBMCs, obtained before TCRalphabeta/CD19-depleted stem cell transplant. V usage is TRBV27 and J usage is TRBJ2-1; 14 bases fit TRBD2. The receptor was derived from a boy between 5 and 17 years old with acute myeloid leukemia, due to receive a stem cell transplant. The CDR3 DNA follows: TGTGCCAGCAGTCCCGGGACTAGCGGGAGCAATGAGCAGTTCTTC. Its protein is CASSPGTSGSNEQFF.